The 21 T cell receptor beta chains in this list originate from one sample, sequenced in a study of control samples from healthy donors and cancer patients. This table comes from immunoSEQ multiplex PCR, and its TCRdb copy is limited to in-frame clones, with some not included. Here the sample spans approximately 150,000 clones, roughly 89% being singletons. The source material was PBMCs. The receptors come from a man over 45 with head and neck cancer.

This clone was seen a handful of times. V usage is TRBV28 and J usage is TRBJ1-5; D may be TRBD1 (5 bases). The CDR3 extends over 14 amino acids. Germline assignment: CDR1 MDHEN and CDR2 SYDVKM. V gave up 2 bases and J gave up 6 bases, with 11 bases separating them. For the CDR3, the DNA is TGTGCCAGCAGTTTAAGGGGTTTTGGTCAGCCCCAGCATTTT. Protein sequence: CASSLRGFGQPQHF.

This CDR3 reads CASREGPSYEQYF. CDR3 in DNA: TGCGCCAGCAGGGAGGGGCCTTCCTACGAGCAGTACTTC. The rearrangement joins TRBV5-1 to TRBJ2-7; maybe TRBD2 (6 bases). V lost 5 bases to trimming and J lost 1 base, with 10 bases between them. Germline V gene lookup returns CDR1 SGHRS and CDR2 YFSETQ. The CDR3 consists of 13 residues.

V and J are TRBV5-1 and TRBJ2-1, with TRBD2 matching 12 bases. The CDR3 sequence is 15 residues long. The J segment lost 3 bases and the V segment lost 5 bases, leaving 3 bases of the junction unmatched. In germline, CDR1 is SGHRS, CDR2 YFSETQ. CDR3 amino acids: CASRLLAGGYNEQFF. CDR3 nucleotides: TGCGCCAGCAGGTTACTAGCGGGAGGCTACAATGAGCAGTTCTTC.

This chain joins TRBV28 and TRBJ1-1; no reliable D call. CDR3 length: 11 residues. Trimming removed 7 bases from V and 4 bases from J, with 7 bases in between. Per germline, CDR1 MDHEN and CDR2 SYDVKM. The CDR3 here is CASTVSTEAFF. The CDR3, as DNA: TGTGCCAGCACCGTTAGCACTGAAGCTTTCTTT. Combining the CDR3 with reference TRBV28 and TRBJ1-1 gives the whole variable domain DVKVTQSSRYLVKRTGEKVFLECVQDMDHENMFWYRQDPGLGLRLIYFSYDVKMKEKGDIPEGYSVSREKKERFSLILESASTNQTSMYLCASTVSTEAFFGQGTRLTVV.

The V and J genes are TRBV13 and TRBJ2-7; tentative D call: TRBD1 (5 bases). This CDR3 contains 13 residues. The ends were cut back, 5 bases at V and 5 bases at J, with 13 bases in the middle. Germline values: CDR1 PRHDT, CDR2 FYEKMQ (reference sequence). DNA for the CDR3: TGTGCCAGCAGCCCAGGGTCTTTTGACGAGCAGTACTTC. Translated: CASSPGSFDEQYF.

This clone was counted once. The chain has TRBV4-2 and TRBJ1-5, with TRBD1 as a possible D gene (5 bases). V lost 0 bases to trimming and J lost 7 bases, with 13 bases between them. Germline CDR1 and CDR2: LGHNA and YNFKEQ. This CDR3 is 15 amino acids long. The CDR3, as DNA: TGTGCCAGCAGCCAAGAAGCAGGGCCGGGCCAGCCCCAGCATTTT. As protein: CASSQEAGPGQPQHF.

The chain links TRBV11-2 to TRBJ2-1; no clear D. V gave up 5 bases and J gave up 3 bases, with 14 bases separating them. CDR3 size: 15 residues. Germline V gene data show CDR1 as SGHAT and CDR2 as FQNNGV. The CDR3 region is CASSPQPDSYNEQFF. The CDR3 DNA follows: TGTGCCAGCAGCCCACAGCCCGATAGCTACAATGAGCAGTTCTTC.

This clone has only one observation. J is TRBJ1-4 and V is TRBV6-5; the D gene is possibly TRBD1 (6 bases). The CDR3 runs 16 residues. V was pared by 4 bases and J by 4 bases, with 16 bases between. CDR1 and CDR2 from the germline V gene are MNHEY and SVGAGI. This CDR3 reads CASSSTGGGHNEKLFF. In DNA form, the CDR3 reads TGTGCCAGCAGTTCCACCGGGGGGGGACATAATGAAAAACTGTTTTTT.

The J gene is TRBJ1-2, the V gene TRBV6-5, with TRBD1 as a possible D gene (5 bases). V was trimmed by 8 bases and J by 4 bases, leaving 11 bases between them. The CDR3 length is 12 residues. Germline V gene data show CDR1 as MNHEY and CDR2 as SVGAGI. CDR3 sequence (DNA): TGTGCCAGCGGCCAGGGTACCTATGGCTACACCTTC. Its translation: CASGQGTYGYTF.

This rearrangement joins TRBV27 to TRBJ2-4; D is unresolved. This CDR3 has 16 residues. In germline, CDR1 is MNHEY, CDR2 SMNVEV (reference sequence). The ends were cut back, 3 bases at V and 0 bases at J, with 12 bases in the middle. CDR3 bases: TGTGCCAGCAGTTTCCGTTGGGATCTAGCCAAAAACATTCAGTACTTC. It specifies CASSFRWDLAKNIQYF.

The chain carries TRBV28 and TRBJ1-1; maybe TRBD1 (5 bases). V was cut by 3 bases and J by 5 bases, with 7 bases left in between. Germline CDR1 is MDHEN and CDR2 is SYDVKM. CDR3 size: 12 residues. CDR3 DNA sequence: TGTGCCAGCAGTTTTGGGGGGACTGAAGCTTTCTTT. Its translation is CASSFGGTEAFF.

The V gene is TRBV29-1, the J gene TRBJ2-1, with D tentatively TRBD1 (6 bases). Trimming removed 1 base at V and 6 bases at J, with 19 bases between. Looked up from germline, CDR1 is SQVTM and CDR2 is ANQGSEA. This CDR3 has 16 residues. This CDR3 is CSVEGVLGALGNEQFF. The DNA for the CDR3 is TGCAGCGTTGAAGGGGTTCTGGGGGCATTGGGCAATGAGCAGTTCTTC.

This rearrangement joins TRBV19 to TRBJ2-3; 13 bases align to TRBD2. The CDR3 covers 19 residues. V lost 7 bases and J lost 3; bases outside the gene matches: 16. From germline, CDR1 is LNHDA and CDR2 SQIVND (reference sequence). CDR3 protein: CASNNRGLAGRYGTDTQYF. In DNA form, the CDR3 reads TGTGCCAGTAACAACAGGGGACTAGCGGGAAGGTACGGAACAGATACGCAGTATTTT.

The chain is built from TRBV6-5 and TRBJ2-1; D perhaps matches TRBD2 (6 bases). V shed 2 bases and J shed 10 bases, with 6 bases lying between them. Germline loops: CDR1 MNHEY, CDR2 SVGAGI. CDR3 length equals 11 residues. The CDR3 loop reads CASSYGREQFF. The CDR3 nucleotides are TGTGCCAGCAGTTACGGGAGGGAGCAGTTCTTC.

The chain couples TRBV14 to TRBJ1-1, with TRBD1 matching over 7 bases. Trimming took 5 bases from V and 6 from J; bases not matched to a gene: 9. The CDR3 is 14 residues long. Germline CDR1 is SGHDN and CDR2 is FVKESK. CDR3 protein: CASSNRQGKAEAFF. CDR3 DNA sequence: TGTGCCAGCAGCAACAGACAGGGTAAAGCTGAAGCTTTCTTT.

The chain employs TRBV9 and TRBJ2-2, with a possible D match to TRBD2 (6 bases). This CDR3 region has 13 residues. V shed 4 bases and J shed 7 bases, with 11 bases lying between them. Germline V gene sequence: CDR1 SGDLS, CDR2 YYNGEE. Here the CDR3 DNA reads TGTGCCAGCAGCCTGCGGAGGGACGGGGAGCTGTTTTTT. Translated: CASSLRRDGELFF.

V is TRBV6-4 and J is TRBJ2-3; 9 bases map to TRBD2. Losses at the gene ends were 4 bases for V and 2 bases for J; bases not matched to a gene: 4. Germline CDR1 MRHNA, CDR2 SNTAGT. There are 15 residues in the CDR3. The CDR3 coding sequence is TGTGCCAGCAGTGCCCTAGCGGGGAACACAGATACGCAGTATTTT. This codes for CASSALAGNTDTQYF.

The CDR3 DNA follows: TGTGCCAGCAGCTCAGACAGGGCGATTTCCTACGAGCAGTACTTC. It translates to CASSSDRAISYEQYF. V and J are TRBV5-6 and TRBJ2-7; 7 bases are a match to TRBD1. There are 15 residues in the CDR3. Germline assignment: CDR1 SGHDT and CDR2 YYEEEE. V was pared by 3 bases and J by 1 base, with 7 bases of the junction left unmatched.

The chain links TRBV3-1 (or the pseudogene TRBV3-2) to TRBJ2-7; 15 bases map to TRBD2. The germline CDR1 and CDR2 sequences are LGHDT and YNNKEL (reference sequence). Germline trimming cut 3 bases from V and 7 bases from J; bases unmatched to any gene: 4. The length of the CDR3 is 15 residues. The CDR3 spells CASSQGLAGGFEQYF. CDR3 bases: TGTGCCAGCAGCCAGGGACTAGCGGGAGGATTTGAGCAGTACTTC.

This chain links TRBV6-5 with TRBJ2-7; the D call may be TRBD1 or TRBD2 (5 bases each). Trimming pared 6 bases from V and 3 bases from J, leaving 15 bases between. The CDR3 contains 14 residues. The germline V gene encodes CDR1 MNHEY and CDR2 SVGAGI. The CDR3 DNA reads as TGTGCCAGCAGCCCGGGGCTACTTTTCTACGAGCAGTACTTC. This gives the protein CASSPGLLFYEQYF.

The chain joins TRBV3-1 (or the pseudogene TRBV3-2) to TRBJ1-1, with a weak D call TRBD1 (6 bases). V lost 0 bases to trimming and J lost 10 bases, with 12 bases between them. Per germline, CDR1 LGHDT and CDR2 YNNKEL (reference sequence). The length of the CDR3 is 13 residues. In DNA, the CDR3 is TGTGCCAGCAGCCAAGATAGTCGGGGGCGAGCTTTCTTT. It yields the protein CASSQDSRGRAFF.